This T cell receptor (beta chain) was documented in a study of cytotoxic CD8 clonotypes in ibrutinib-treated CLL (dated by TCRdb to about 2021). For the wider study: The cohort was composed of 11 relapsed/refractory and roughly 14 treatment-naive patients; IGHV unmutated status was identified in 17 patients. Partial responses were observed in roughly 24 patients and complete responses in 2; after a median follow-up of 68 months, remission was maintained in around 14 patients and progression was observed in roughly twelve. Response samples were taken after a median of 12 months on treatment, ranging from about 6 to 40 months. An average of roughly 250,000 productive templates and 80,000 to 100,000 productive rearrangements was obtained per sample. Of the 86 people in the trial, 25 to 30 had longitudinal samples available. Cryopreserved peripheral blood mononuclear cells were collected at three points: before therapy, at response, and at either sustained remission or disease progression. Patients were still on ibrutinib when every remission and progressive disease sample was collected.

Only a few counts were recorded for this clone. Its antigen is unknown. Within one base of it there is no much larger clone, and no base qualities were kept. A MiSeq instrument was used for deep resolution sequencing, which targeted depths ranging from 1 in 1 million up to 1 in 200,000 T cells, with coverage averaging 10x for each clonotype. The immunoSEQ hsTCRB Kit was used to generate the TCR beta libraries. Per the original workflow: The data were analyzed with ImmunoSEQ Analyzer and ImmunoSEQ Data Assistant, and V, D and J gene assignments followed IMGT definitions. Clonality, which ranges from 0 to 1, was calculated by subtracting the normalized Shannon entropy of productive rearrangement frequencies from one. Only overrepresented clonotypes making up at least 0.05% of each patient's repertoire were included in the public clonotype analysis. Around 12 age-matched healthy donor repertoires from immuneACCESS were used as controls for clonality. This immuneACCESS table, as held by TCRdb, lists in-frame sequences with V and J called but not all clones. Of the missing ones, under half trace to an unresolved V gene in checked studies; the others have no known cause. D and trimming come from the DNA, and the V and J calls and clone size come from that table. Counted in this sample were 110,000 to 150,000 clones; 70% to 80% of them appeared once. The ten most abundant clones make up just over 5% of the sample.

The CDR3 contains 12 residues, cysteine and phenylalanine counted. Kept here is only the CDR3 DNA, which spans 36 bases and is read in frame from base 1. The V end loses 10 bases and the J end loses 3 bases, and a stretch of 10 bases separates them. CDR1 and CDR2 were assigned from the germline V gene as MNHEY and SVGAGI. This sample's time point label indicates: around 2 years on ibrutinib. For TCR beta library preparation, around 2 micrograms of genomic DNA were isolated from cryopreserved PBMCs. Longitudinal blood samples from CLL patients receiving ibrutinib monotherapy were subjected to high-throughput TCR beta sequencing. The patients took part in an open-label, single-center phase 2 trial of ibrutinib monotherapy. General study outcomes and caveats: Sampling times were not matched between patients in sustained remission and patients whose disease was progressing, and lymph node repertoires were not examined. Public clonotypes were found to be uncommon and were observed to contract or remain stable during treatment; the increase in clonality was shown to reflect expansion of private clonotypes at ibrutinib response. An increase in clonality was observed at ibrutinib response, with clonality remaining stable during sustained remission and falling back toward baseline at progression. At baseline, clonality was higher than in age-matched healthy donors and showed a strong correlation with circulating CD8+ T-cell counts.

The source is a human donor with chronic lymphocytic leukemia. The chain is assembled from TRBV6-5 and TRBJ1-3, with no reliable assignment of the D segment. This sample comprised PBMCs, obtained after 24 months of ibrutinib treatment. At the DNA level, the sequence is TGTGCCACCCTAGGGAGTGGAAACACCATATATTTT. This encodes CATLGSGNTIYF.